The 14 T cell receptor beta chains listed next were all sequenced from one sample in a study of T cell repertoires in cytomegalovirus infection. TCRdb used MiXCR to reprocess the reads, holding one entry per CDR3 protein. The sample lists hundreds of thousands of distinct CDR3 sequences, around 30% seen once, with roughly 13% in the top ten. No antigens are known for them. The source was cultured CD8+ T cells from PBMCs, collected from culture after CMV antigen stimulation. The receptors originated from a human donor in good health (CMV status not recorded). Some clones in this sample may be carry-over from other donors' samples.

This clonotype came up once. The CDR3 is CASWGYLYGYTF. CDR3 coding DNA: TGTGCCAGCTGGGGGTACCTCTATGGCTACACCTTC. The chain combines TRBV6-1 with TRBJ1-2; D may be TRBD1 (5 bases). CDR1 and CDR2 (germline): MNHNS, SASEGT. Trimming removed 8 bases at V and 4 bases at J, with 11 bases between. This CDR3 has 12 residues.

The J gene is TRBJ2-7, the V gene TRBV20-1, with no clear D. The CDR3 spans 15 residues. V lost 0 bases, J lost 3 bases, and 15 bases lay in between. CDR1 and CDR2 from the germline V gene are DFQATT and SNEGSKA (reference sequence). The CDR3 DNA reads TGCAGTGCTAGAGATCCCGGTTTTGAGATCTACGAGCAGTACTTC. Translated: CSARDPGFEIYEQYF.

V and J are TRBV15 and TRBJ2-4; D is unclear. Germline CDR1 and CDR2: LNHNV and YYDKDF (reference sequence). V was pared by 5 bases and J by 0 bases, with 11 bases between. This CDR3 spans 15 amino acids. CDR3 bases: TGTGCCACCAGCGCTAGACAACTAGCCAAAAACATTCAGTACTTC. Translating gives CATSARQLAKNIQYF.

Note on this clonotype: A much larger clone is a single base away; this may be a read error. V and J are TRBV7-8 and TRBJ2-1; D is perhaps TRBD2 (6 bases). The germline CDR1 and CDR2 sequences are SGHVS and FQNEAQ. This CDR3 comprises 17 residues. In nucleotides, the CDR3 is TGTGTCAGCAGCTTAGAGGCGATTGCGGGGCCCTACAATGAGCAGTTCTTC. Amino acids: CVSSLEAIAGPYNEQFF.

The chain combines TRBV6-4 with TRBJ2-3; the D is unclear. In germline, CDR1 is MRHNA, CDR2 SNTAGT. The CDR3 runs to 12 residues. V was clipped by 2 bases and J by 6 bases, with 6 bases between them. CDR3 in DNA: TGTGCCAGCAGTGACGCCGGGGATACGCAGTATTTT. It codes for CASSDAGDTQYF.

This chain links TRBV12-3 or TRBV12-4 with TRBJ2-5; the D is unclear. Trimming took off 5 bases at V and 5 bases at J, with 12 bases between the two ends. The CDR3 is made up of 13 amino acids. In DNA, the CDR3 is TGTGCCAGCAGTCCGGTGTACAGCGAGACCCAGTACTTC. This sequence encodes CASSPVYSETQYF.

This clonotype was detected only once. The rearrangement links TRBV19 to TRBJ2-3; unclear D gene. V shed 10 bases and J shed 2 bases, with 4 bases lying between them. The CDR3 spans 10 residues. The germline CDR1 and CDR2 sequences are LNHDA and SQIVND (reference sequence). As DNA, the CDR3 is TGTGCCACCTACACAGATACGCAGTATTTT. Protein product: CATYTDTQYF.

For the CDR3, the DNA is TGTGCCAGCAGTGCAGCTCGGGACAGGGGGCCAGCCGGGGAGCTGTTTTTT. This codes for CASSAARDRGPAGELFF. V and J are TRBV6-1 and TRBJ2-2; 12 bases map to TRBD1. The germline V gene encodes CDR1 MNHNS and CDR2 SASEGT. Losses at the gene ends were 4 bases for V and 6 bases for J; bases not matched to a gene: 9. The CDR3 has 17 residues.

This sequence joins TRBV7-9 and TRBJ1-1, with D perhaps matching TRBD1 (6 bases). Deletions cut 5 bases from V and 11 bases from J, with 12 bases between. This CDR3 has 11 residues. Germline CDR1 reads SEHNR; CDR2 reads FQNEAQ (reference sequence). CDR3 nucleotide sequence: TGTGCCAGCAGCCCGGACAGACGGGCTTTCTTT. The encoded protein is CASSPDRRAFF.

This clonotype was recorded a few times. CDR3 sequence (DNA): TGTGCCAGCAGCTTAGGGGGGAGGCCTGGAAACACCATATATTTT. Translation gives CASSLGGRPGNTIYF. The genes are TRBV7-6 and TRBJ1-3; a weak D match, TRBD1 (5 bases). Trimming stripped 1 base from V and 2 bases from J, with 9 bases between. Germline loops: CDR1 SGHVS, CDR2 FNYEAQ. The CDR3 is made up of 15 amino acids.

The CDR3 nucleotides are TGCGCCAGCAGCCAAGTATCGGATGGGGCCAACGTCCTGACTTTC. Residues: CASSQVSDGANVLTF. The chain recombines TRBV4-1 with TRBJ2-6; no firm D call. Trimming stripped 1 base from V and 3 bases from J, with 7 bases between. The CDR3 is made up of 15 amino acids. The germline V gene encodes CDR1 MGHRA and CDR2 YSYEKL.

Regarding this clonotype: Germline is not matched at one junction end, which may reflect a read error. This chain links TRBV19 with TRBJ1-1; perhaps TRBD1 as D (6 bases). CDR1 and CDR2 (germline): LNHDA, SQIVND (reference sequence). CDR3 length: 14 residues. The CDR3 coding sequence is TGTGCCAATAGTATGCCCCAGGGGAACACTGAAGCTATCTTT. Its protein product is CANSMPQGNTEAIF.

The genes are TRBV5-1 and TRBJ2-1; 9 bases map to TRBD1. After removal of 3 bases from V and 6 bases from J, the junction contained 4 bases not matched to a gene. In germline, CDR1 is SGHRS, CDR2 YFSETQ. There are 14 residues in the CDR3. The CDR3 loop is CASSWGQGSNEQFF. CDR3 coding DNA: TGCGCCAGCAGCTGGGGACAGGGCTCCAATGAGCAGTTCTTC.

The chain has TRBV29-1 and TRBJ2-6, with 12 bases identical to TRBD1. V dropped 0 bases and J dropped 4; count of bases not matched to a gene: 7. The CDR3 is 18 residues long. Germline V CDR1 and CDR2: SQVTM, ANQGSEA. CDR3 sequence: CSVEDRDRGLGGANVLTF. DNA for the CDR3: TGCAGCGTTGAAGACCGGGACAGGGGGCTGGGAGGGGCCAACGTCCTGACTTTC.